This T cell receptor (beta chain) was sequenced for a study of blood T cell repertoires in COVID-19. Study as a whole: Some COVID-19 samples were acute and others convalescent; all came from the United States, Italy and Spain.

V lost 6 bases, J lost 4 bases, and 6 bases lay in between. The V gene's germline CDR1 is MNHEY and CDR2 SVGAGI. This CDR3 has 11 residues. For this clone: Distinct nucleotide sequences in the sample also encode this CDR3.

TCRdb's table, derived via immunoSEQ multiplex PCR, lists solely in-frame clones and lacks some. The sample consists of around 160,000 clones, approximately 80% of them appearing once. J is TRBJ1-1 and V is TRBV6-5; D is ambiguous. This sequence was found in a man aged 40-55 years who had recovered from COVID-19. Sample: PBMCs or T cells enriched from blood (not recorded which). CDR3 bases: TGTGCCAGCAGCCGAGGCACTGAAGCTTTCTTT. This codes for CASSRGTEAFF.